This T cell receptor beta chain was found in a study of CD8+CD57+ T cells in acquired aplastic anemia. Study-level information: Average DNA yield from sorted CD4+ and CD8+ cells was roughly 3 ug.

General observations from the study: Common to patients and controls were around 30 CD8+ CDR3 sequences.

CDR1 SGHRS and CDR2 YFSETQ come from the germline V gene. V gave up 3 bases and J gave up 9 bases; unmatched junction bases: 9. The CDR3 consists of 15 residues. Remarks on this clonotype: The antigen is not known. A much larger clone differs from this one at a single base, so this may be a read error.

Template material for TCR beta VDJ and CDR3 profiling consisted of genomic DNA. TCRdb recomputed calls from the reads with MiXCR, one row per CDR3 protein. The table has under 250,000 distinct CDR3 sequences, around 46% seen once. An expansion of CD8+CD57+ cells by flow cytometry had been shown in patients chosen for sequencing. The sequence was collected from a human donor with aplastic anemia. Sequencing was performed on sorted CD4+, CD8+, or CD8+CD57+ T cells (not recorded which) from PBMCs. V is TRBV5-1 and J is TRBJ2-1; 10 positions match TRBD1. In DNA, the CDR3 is TGCGCCAGCAGCTCCGGGACAGGGGTAGTTGGTGAGCAGTTCTTC. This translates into CASSSGTGVVGEQFF.